The T cell receptor (beta chain) described here comes from a study of T cell responses to AZD1222 COVID-19 vaccine. Study background: Pooling of second doses given at about 4 or about 12 weeks was done.

Points on this clone: Its antigen is unidentified.

The CDR3 covers 14 residues. Germline V gives CDR1 SGHRS, CDR2 YFSETQ. Trimming pared 3 bases from V and 12 bases from J, leaving 22 bases between. Regarding the study as a whole: Baseline testing showed seropositivity in only a handful of AZD1222 recipients. Dominant CD4 TCR responses targeted spike regions 160-218 and 743-854. Clonal diversity was possibly underestimated, and white British individuals and females predominated among donors.

Produced via immunoSEQ multiplex PCR; TCRdb's table is partial and in-frame only. The repertoire holds tens of thousands of clones, with approximately 93% as singletons. The material was peripheral blood, obtained on day 0 of AZD1222 vaccination. The chain recombines TRBV5-1 with TRBJ2-7, with a weak D call TRBD1 (7 bases). The clonotype originates from an adult in good health. CDR3 loop: CASSWIKEGARPYF. The CDR3 region has the DNA TGCGCCAGCAGCTGGATTAAGGAGGGGGCGCGGCCGTACTTC. Looking up the rest from reference TRBV5-1 and TRBJ2-7 gives the full variable domain: KAGVTQTPRYLIKTRGQQVTLSCSPISGHRSVSWYQQTPGQGLQFLFEYFSETQRNKGNFPGRFSGRQFSNSRSEMNVSTLELGDSALYLCASSWIKEGARPYFGPGTRLTVT.